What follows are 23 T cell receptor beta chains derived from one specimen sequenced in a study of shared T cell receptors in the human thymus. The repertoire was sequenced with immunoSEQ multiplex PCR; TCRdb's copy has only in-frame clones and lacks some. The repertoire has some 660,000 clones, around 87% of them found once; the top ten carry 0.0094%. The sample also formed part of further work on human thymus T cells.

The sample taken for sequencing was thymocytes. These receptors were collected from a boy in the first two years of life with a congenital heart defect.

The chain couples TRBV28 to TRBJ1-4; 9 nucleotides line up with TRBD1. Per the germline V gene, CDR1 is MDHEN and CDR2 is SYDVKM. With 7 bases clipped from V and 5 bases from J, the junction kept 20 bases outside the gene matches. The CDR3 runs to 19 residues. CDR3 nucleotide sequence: TGTGCCAGCACCACGCTGGACAGGGGCGCTGGGGTTAAAAATGAAAAACTGTTTTTT. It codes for CASTTLDRGAGVKNEKLFF. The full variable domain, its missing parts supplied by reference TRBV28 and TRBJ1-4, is DVKVTQSSRYLVKRTGEKVFLECVQDMDHENMFWYRQDPGLGLRLIYFSYDVKMKEKGDIPEGYSVSREKKERFSLILESASTNQTSMYLCASTTLDRGAGVKNEKLFFGSGTQLSVL.

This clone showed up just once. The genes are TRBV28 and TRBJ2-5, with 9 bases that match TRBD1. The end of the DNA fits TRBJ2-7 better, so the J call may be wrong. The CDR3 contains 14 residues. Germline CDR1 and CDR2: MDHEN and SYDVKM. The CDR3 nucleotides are TGTGCCAGCAGTCCCGGACAGGGGCTCTACGAGCAGTACTTC. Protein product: CASSPGQGLYEQYF.

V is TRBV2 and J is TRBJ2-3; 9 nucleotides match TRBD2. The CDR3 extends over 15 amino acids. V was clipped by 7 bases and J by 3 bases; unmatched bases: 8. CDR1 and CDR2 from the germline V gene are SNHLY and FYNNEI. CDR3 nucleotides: TGTGCCAGCAACCGGGAGGCGGGGGGGACAGATACGCAGTATTTT. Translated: CASNREAGGTDTQYF.

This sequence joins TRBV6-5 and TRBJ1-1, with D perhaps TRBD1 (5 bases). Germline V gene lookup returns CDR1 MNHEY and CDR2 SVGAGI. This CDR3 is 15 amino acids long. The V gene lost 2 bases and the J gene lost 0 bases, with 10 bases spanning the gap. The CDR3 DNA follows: TGTGCCAGCAGTTACCTAAGGGGAATGAACACTGAAGCTTTCTTT. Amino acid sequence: CASSYLRGMNTEAFF.

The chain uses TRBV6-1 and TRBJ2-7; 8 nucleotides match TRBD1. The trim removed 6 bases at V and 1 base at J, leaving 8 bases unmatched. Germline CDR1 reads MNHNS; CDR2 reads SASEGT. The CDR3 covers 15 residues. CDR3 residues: CASSLDRARSYEQYF. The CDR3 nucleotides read TGTGCCAGCAGCCTGGACAGGGCGAGGTCCTACGAGCAGTACTTC.

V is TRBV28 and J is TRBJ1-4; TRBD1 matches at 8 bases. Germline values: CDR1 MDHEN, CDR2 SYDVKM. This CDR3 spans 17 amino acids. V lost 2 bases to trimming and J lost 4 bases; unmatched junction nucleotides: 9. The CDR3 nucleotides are TGTGCCAGCAGTTTAGCCCGACGAGGACAGGGTAATGAAAAACTGTTTTTT. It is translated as CASSLARRGQGNEKLFF.

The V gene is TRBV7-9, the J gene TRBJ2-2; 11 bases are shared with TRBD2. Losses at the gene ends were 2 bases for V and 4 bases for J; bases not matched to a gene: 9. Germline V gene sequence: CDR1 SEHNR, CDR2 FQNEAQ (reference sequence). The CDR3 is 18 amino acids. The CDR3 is CASSLFLAGGLITGELFF. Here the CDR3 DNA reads TGTGCCAGCAGCTTATTCCTAGCGGGGGGACTTATCACCGGGGAGCTGTTTTTT.

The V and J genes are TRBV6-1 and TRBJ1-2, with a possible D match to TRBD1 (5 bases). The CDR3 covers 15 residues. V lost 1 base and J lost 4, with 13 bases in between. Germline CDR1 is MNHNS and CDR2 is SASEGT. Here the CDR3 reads CASSEGGGGIYGYTF. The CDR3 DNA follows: TGTGCCAGCAGTGAAGGCGGGGGAGGAATCTATGGCTACACCTTC.

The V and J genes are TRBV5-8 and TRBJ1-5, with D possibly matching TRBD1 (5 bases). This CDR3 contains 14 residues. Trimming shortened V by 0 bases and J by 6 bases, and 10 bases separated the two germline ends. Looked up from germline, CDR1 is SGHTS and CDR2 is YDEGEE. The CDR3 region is CASSLGQGTQPQHF. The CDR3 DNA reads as TGTGCCAGCAGCTTGGGGCAGGGCACTCAGCCCCAGCATTTT.

CDR3 sequence reads: CASSPPGTYNSPLHF. The CDR3 bases are TGTGCCAGCAGCCCCCCGGGGACTTATAATTCACCCCTCCACTTT. This rearrangement joins TRBV4-2 to TRBJ1-6; TRBD1 is a possible D gene (5 bases). This CDR3 spans 15 amino acids. CDR1 is LGHNA, CDR2 YNFKEQ, per germline. The V and J ends lost 4 bases and 4 bases respectively, with 11 bases between them.

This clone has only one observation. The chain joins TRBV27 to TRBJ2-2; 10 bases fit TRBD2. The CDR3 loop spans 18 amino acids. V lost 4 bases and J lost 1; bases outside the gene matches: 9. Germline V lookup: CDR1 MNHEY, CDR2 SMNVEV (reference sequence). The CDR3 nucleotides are TGTGCCAGCAGTTCCCCCTCTAGCGGGGGTCAGAACACCGGGGAGCTGTTTTTT. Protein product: CASSSPSSGGQNTGELFF.

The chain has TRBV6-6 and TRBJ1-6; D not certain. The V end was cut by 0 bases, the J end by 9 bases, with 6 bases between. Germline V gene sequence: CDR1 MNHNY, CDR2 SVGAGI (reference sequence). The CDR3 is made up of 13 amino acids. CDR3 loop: CASSYSGVSPLHF. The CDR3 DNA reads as TGTGCCAGCAGTTACTCCGGGGTTTCACCCCTCCACTTT.

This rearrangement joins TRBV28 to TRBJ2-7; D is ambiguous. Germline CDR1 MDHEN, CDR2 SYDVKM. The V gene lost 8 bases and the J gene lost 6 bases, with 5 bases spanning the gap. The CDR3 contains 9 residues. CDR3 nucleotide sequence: TGTGCCAGCGGCCTCGAGCAGTACTTC. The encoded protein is CASGLEQYF.

CDR3 bases: TGTGCCAGCAGCAAAAGGATCGAGGGAATGGGGGGGAACACTGAAGCTTTCTTT. Amino acid sequence: CASSKRIEGMGGNTEAFF. The chain combines TRBV21-1 with TRBJ1-1. TRBV21-1 is classified as a pseudogene. CDR3 length equals 18 residues.

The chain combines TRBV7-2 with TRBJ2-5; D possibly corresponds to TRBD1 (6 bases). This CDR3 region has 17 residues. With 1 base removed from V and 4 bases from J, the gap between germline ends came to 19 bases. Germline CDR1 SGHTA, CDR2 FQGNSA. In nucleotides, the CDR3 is TGTGCCAGCAGCTTAGACTCCTCACAGGGCTCGGGAGAGACCCAGTACTTC. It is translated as CASSLDSSQGSGETQYF.

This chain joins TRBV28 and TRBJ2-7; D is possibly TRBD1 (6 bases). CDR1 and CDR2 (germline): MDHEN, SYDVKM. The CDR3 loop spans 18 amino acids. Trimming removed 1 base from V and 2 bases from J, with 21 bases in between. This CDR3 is CASSLSPRRQVFTYEQYF. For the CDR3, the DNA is TGTGCCAGCAGTTTATCCCCCCGCAGACAGGTTTTCACCTACGAGCAGTACTTC.

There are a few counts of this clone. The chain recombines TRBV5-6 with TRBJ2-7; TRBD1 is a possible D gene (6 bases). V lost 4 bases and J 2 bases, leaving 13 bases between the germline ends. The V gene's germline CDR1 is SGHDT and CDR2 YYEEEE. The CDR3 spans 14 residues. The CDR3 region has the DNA TGTGCCAGCAGCAAGCCGGGACACCCCTACGAGCAGTACTTC. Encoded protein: CASSKPGHPYEQYF. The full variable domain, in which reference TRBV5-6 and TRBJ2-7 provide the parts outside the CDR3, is DAGVTQSPTHLIKTRGQQVTLRCSPKSGHDTVSWYQQALGQGPQFIFQYYEEEERQRGNFPDRFSGHQFPNYSSELNVNALLLGDSALYLCASSKPGHPYEQYFGPGTRLTVT.

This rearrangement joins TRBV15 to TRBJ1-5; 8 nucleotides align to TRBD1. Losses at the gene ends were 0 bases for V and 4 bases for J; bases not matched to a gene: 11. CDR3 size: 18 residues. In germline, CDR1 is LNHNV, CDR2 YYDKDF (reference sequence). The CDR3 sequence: CATSRDYPGGEKNQPQHF. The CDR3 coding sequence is TGTGCCACCAGCAGAGATTACCCAGGGGGCGAGAAGAATCAGCCCCAGCATTTT.

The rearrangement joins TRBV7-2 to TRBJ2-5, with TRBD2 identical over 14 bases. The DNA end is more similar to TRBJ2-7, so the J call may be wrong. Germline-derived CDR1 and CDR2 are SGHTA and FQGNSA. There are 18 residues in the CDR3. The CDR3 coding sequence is TGTGCCAGCAGCTCGGCTGGGACTAGCGGGGGAGCCAGCTACGAGCAGTACTTC. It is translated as CASSSAGTSGGASYEQYF.

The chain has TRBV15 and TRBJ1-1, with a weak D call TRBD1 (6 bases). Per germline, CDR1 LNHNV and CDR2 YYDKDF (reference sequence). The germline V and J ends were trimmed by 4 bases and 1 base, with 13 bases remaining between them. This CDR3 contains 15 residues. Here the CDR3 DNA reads TGTGCCACCAGCAAGAGGACAGTTCAGAACACTGAAGCTTTCTTT. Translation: CATSKRTVQNTEAFF.

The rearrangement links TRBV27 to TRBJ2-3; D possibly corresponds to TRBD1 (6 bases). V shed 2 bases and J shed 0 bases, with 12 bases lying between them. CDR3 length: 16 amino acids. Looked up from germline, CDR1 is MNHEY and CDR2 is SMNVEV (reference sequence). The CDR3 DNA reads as TGTGCCAGCAGTTTAGGGCAGGGGATTAGCACAGATACGCAGTATTTT. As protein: CASSLGQGISTDTQYF.

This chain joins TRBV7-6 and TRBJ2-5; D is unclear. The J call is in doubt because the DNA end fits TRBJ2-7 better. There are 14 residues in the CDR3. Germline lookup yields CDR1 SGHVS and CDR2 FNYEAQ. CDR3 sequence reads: CASIVRLDSYEQYF. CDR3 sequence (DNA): TGTGCCAGCATCGTCCGACTGGACTCCTACGAGCAGTACTTC.

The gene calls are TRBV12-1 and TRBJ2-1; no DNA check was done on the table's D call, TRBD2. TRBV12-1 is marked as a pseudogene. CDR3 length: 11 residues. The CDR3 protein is CASSVYNEQFF. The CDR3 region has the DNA TGTGCCAGCAGCGTATACAATGAGCAGTTCTTC.